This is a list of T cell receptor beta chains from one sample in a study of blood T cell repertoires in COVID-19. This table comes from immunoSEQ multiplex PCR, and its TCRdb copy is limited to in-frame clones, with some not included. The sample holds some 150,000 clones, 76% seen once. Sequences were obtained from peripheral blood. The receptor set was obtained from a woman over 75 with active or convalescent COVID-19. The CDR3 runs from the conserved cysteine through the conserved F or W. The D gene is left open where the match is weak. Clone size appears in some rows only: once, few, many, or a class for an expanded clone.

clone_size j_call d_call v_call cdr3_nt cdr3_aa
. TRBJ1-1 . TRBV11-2 TGTGCCAGCAGCTTAAATAAAATGGCTTTCTTT CASSLNKMAFF
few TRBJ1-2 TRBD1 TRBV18 TGTGCCAGCTCACCAGAGACAGGGAGTCGGGGCTACACCTTC CASSPETGSRGYTF
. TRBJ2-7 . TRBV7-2 TGTGCCAGCAGCTTAGAATCAGCCTACGAGCAGTACTTC CASSLESAYEQYF
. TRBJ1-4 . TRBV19 TGTGCCAGTAGTATTGGCGGGGGAGGATTGGAAGAAAAACTGTTTTTT CASSIGGGGLEEKLFF
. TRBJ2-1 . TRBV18 TGTGCCAGCTCACTTGTCCAGGGAATAGTATATGAGCAGTTCTTC CASSLVQGIVYEQFF
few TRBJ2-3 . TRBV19 TGTGCCAGTAGTATAGGTGCGGAGGGCGATACGCAGTATTTT CASSIGAEGDTQYF
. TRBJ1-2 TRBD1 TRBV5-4 TGTGCCGGGGGAGAGGGACAGGGGGCTAACTATGGCTACACCTTC CAGGEGQGANYGYTF
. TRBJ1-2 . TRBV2 TGTGCCAGCAACAGGGACACCTATGGCTACACCTTC CASNRDTYGYTF
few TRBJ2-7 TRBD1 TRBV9 TGTGCCAGCAGCCCTCGGGACAGCTTCTACGAGCAGTACTTC CASSPRDSFYEQYF
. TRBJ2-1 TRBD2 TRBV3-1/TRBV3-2 TGTGCCAGCAGCCCTACTAGCGGGGGGGCCTCGGTGCGGTTCTTC CASSPTSGGASVRFF
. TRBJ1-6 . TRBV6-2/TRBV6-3 TGTGCCAGCAGTTACTCGGGCTTTAATTCACCCCTCCACTTT CASSYSGFNSPLHF
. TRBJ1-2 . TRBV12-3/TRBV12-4 TGTGCCAGCAGTAGGGAGCAGGCCCGCTACACCTTC CASSREQARYTF
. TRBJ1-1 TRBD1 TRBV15 TGTGCCACCAGCAGAGATGACAGGGGGACTGAAGCTTTCTTT CATSRDDRGTEAFF
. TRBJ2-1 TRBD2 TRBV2 TGTGCCAGCAGTCGACTAGCGGGGGGGCCGGGGGTAAACAATGAGCAGTTCTTC CASSRLAGGPGVNNEQFF
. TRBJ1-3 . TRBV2 TGTGCCAGCAGTTTCTTCCCAGGGACTGGAAACACCATATATTTT CASSFFPGTGNTIYF
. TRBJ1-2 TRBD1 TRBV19 TGTGCCAGTAGTTTGGTGACAGGGCCCCATGGCTACACCTTC CASSLVTGPHGYTF
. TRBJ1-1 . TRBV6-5 TGTGCCAGCTCAACAGGCGTTGTGTTCACTGAAGCTTTCTTT CASSTGVVFTEAFF
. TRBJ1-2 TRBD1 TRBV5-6 TGTGCCAGCAGCCCGACAGGGGGCGTCGGCTACACCTTC CASSPTGGVGYTF
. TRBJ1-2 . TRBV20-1 TGCAGTGCTAGTTCTGTTGCTGGCCGCGGAAGAAACTATGGCTACACCTTC CSASSVAGRGRNYGYTF
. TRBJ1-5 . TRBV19 TGTGCCAGTAGTATGACGACAGGATATAATCAGCCCCAGCATTTT CASSMTTGYNQPQHF
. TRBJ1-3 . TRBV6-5 TGTGCCAGCAGTAACCAGGGGTCTGGAAACACCATATATTTT CASSNQGSGNTIYF
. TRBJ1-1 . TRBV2 TGTGCCAGCGGGGAGGGGGAATGGAACACTGAAGCTTTCTTT CASGEGEWNTEAFF
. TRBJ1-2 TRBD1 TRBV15 TGTGCCACCAGCCCGGACAGGTTGAGAGGGGGGAATGGCTACACCTTC CATSPDRLRGGNGYTF
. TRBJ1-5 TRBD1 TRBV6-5 TGTGCCAGCAGTTACTCGACAGGGGGCCAGCCCCAGCATTTT CASSYSTGGQPQHF
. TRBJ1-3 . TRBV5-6 TGTGCCAGCAGCTCTCTACCTAAGACAGGATCCCGCAACACCATATATTTT CASSSLPKTGSRNTIYF
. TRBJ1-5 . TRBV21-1 TGTGCCAGCAGCCCCAAAAGTGATGGCGGTCAGCCCCAGCATTTT CASSPKSDGGQPQHF
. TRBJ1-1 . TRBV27 TGTGCCAGCAGTCCCAAGCCAGGGCTCACTGAAGCTTTCTTT CASSPKPGLTEAFF
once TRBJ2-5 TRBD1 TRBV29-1 TGCAGCGTTTTACAGGGGCAAGAGACCCAGTACTTC CSVLQGQETQYF
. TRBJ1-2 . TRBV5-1 TGCGCCAGCAGCTTGCTCCTACAGGGTAACTATGGCTACACCTTC CASSLLLQGNYGYTF
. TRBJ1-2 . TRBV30 TGTGCCTGGAGTGTTGGACAGAGCCTTAACTATGGCTACACCTTC CAWSVGQSLNYGYTF
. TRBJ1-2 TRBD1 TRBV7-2 TGTGCCAGCAGCCCTTGGACAGGTGCCTATGGCTACACCTTC CASSPWTGAYGYTF
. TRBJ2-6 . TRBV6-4 TGTGCCAGCAGTGAACACCGGGGGGGGGCCAACGTCCTGACTTTC CASSEHRGGANVLTF
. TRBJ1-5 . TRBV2 TGTGCCAGCAGTGACAGGGGATTCGTTCAGCCCCAGCATTTT CASSDRGFVQPQHF
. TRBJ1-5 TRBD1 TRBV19 TGTGCCAGTAGTACCTACAAGACAGGGCACAATCAGCCCCAGCATTTT CASSTYKTGHNQPQHF
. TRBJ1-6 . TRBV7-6 TGTGCCAGCAGGTTTGGGGAGGCTTCACCCCTCCACTTT CASRFGEASPLHF
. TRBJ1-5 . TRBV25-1 TGTGCCAGCAGTGAATCCGGGTCTGGTAATCAGCCCCAGCATTTT CASSESGSGNQPQHF
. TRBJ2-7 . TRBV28 TGTGCCAGCAGTTCCCTAGCCTTCGGGTCCTCCTTCTACGAGCAGTACTTC CASSSLAFGSSFYEQYF
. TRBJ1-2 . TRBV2 TGTGCCAGCGCTAGGGGTAGATCCGCTGGCTACACCTTC CASARGRSAGYTF
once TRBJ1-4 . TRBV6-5 TGTGCCAGCCGGACCGGGGGGCGGGAAAAACTGTTTTTT CASRTGGREKLFF
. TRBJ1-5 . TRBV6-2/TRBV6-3 TGTGCCAGCAGTTCTAGACAGTCGTATCAGCCCCAGCATTTT CASSSRQSYQPQHF
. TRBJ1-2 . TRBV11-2 TGTGCCAGCAGCTCCCCCCGTCGACAAGCTAACTATGGCTACACCTTC CASSSPRRQANYGYTF
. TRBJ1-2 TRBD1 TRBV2 TGTGCCAGCAGTGAGGGCAGGGGGCGCGTGGATGGCTACACCTTC CASSEGRGRVDGYTF
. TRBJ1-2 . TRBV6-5 TGTGCCAGCAGATTACAGGCGAAAGCTAACTATGGCTACACCTTC CASRLQAKANYGYTF
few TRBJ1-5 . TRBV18 TGTGCCAGCTCACCGGAGCGCAATCAGCCCCAGCATTTT CASSPERNQPQHF
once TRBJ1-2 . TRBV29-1 TGCAGCGTTGAAGATCGCGGTCCCCTAACCTTC CSVEDRGPLTF
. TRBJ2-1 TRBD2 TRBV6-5 TGTGCCAGCAGTTACTCGAATCGGGGGGGCGGTGAGCAGTTCTTC CASSYSNRGGGEQFF
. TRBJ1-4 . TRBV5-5 TGTGCCAGCAGAGGGGGTTTTAATGAAAAACTGTTTTTT CASRGGFNEKLFF
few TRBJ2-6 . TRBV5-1 TGCGCCAGCAGCTTGACCCGGCAACAGAAATCTGGGGCCAACGTCCTGACTTTC CASSLTRQQKSGANVLTF
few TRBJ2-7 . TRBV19 TGTGCCAGTAGTCAGGGGGGACTTTGGTCCGAGCAGTACTTC CASSQGGLWSEQYF
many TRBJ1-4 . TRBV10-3 TGTGCCATCAGCCCCGGGGAGGGACTCAATGAAAAACTGTTTTTT CAISPGEGLNEKLFF
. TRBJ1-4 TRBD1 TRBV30 TGTGCCTGGAGTGTAGGGGGCGCAACTAATGAAAAACTGTTTTTT CAWSVGGATNEKLFF
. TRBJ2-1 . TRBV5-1 TGCGCCAGCAGTGAACTCCCCTCGGGCTCCTACAATGAGCAGTTCTTC CASSELPSGSYNEQFF
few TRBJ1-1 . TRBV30 TGTGCCCGGAGTCAGGGGAACTTGAACACTGAAGCTTTCTTT CARSQGNLNTEAFF